The TCR beta chain described here comes from a study of response to subunit inactivated influenza vaccine. This clonotype was detected once. TCRdb independently ran MiXCR on the RT-PCR reads; one entry per CDR3 protein. The profile shows about 780,000 distinct CDR3 sequences, under 20% of them singletons. V dropped 6 bases and J dropped 1 base, with 15 bases sitting between them. The germline V gene has CDR1 LNHDA and CDR2 SQIVND (reference sequence). The CDR3 covers 15 residues. The specimen was PBMCs from blood, collected 5 to 6 days after vaccination. This receptor was identified in a man in his fifties who received an inactivated influenza vaccine. The chain employs TRBV19 and TRBJ1-1; D perhaps matches TRBD1 (5 bases). Here the CDR3 DNA reads TGTGCCAGTAGCTGGGGGACGAACTCGAACACTGAAGCTTTCTTT. This codes for CASSWGTNSNTEAFF.